This T cell receptor beta chain originates from a study of CD8 T cells in seronegative destructive rheumatoid arthritis (dated by TCRdb to the early 2020s). A note on the overall study: Biological drugs were being received by seven of the eight CND-RA patients at the time of sampling. Peripheral CD8+ TCRbeta repertoires were compared between CCP-negative destructive rheumatoid arthritis (CND-RA) patients and newly diagnosed seropositive RA, seronegative RA and healthy controls. The seropositive RA, seronegative RA and healthy control comparison cohorts were taken from a previously published TCRbeta dataset and were not newly sequenced. Broader findings and caveats from the paper: The small size of the CND-RA cohort was acknowledged as a limitation of the study. After adjustment for age, less diverse and more clonal CD8+ TCRbeta repertoires appeared to be present in CND-RA patients than in other RA subtypes. Compared with controls and other RA subtypes, CND-RA repertoires contained more CMV-reactive and fewer influenza A-reactive CD8+ TCRbeta sequences. CND-RA patients appeared to carry a distinct set of enriched public clonotypes, which the authors read as support for a separate disease subset. Across the 110,000 or so clonotypes tested, no public clonotype enrichment remained significant after Benjamini-Hochberg correction. Because no diagnostic samples were available, the TCR repertoire differences may partly reflect poor disease control over the years rather than being present at onset.

The CND-RA patients tested negative on the clinical CCP2 antibody test, and joint destruction in these patients kept progressing despite active therapy. All CND-RA patients were characterized by typical joint destruction in wrists and ankles and by failure of conventional anti-rheumatic therapy. CND-RA patients were sampled after long disease histories, spanning decades in several cases, rather than at diagnosis. Each patient provided around 50 millilitres of EDTA-anticoagulated peripheral blood. Density gradient separation with Ficoll-Paque PLUS was used to isolate peripheral blood mononuclear cells. AutoMACS magnetic bead positive selection was used to isolate CD8+ cells from fresh or cryopreserved PBMCs, and flow cytometry was used to check purity. Genomic DNA was extracted with Nucleospin Tissue or Tissue XS kits and quantified on a Qubit 2.0 fluorometer. This clone is characterized as large (0.1 to 1%). Its antigen is unknown. Qualities for individual bases were not recorded, and no much larger clone is one base off.

From the germline V gene (reference sequence), CDR1 is DFQATT and CDR2 is SNEGSKA. Trimming takes 7 bases from V and 3 bases from J, and the germline ends sit 10 bases apart. The CDR3 sequence holds 11 residues, the cysteine and phenylalanine included. Kept here is only the CDR3 DNA, which spans 33 bases and is read in frame from base 1. Following the manufacturer's instructions, genomic DNA from CD8+ cells served as the input for TCRbeta sequencing. A genomics technology centre in Finland performed the TCRbeta sequencing with the immunoSEQ assay. Concerning the study's data processing: Clonotype tables from the immunoSEQ preprocessing pipeline were converted to VDJtools format, and non-productive clonotypes were removed. Samples with fewer than 10,000 reads were excluded, the remaining samples were subsampled to 10,000 reads, and most of the eight CND-RA samples met this threshold. The VDJtools CalcDiversityStats function was applied to data subsampled to 10,000 reads to calculate Shannon-Wiener, Simpson and clonality indices. To infer antigen specificity, non-singleton TCRbeta clonotypes were hard-matched against VDJdb, with no mismatches permitted. CDR3 sequences that differed by one amino acid (Hamming distance 1) were grouped together into clusters with potentially shared antigen targets. Public clonotypes were tested for group enrichment with one-sided Fisher's exact tests after resampling groups to six samples, repeated ten times. TCRdb re-hosts the immuneACCESS table, in-frame sequences only. Its copies lack some clones; in the studies checked, an unresolved V gene accounts for under half of them, and the cause for the rest is not known. Clonal size and the V and J genes are those of that table, whereas D and trimming came from the DNA. The sample records approximately 4,100 clones, approximately 78% of which are singletons. The ten most abundant clones make up about 35% of the sample.

The specimen was CD8+ T cells from blood. The chain is encoded by TRBV20-1 joined to TRBJ2-7; no D gene call is confident. The TCR sequence derives from a woman in her fifties or sixties with seronegative destructive rheumatoid arthritis. The CDR3 protein is CSVPHNYEQYF. The nucleotide sequence reads TGCAGTGTCCCACACAACTACGAGCAGTACTTC.